A single sample is the source of the 32 T cell receptor beta chains below, sequenced in a study of T cell repertoires in cytomegalovirus infection. Antigens of these TCRs are unknown. TCRdb passed the reads through MiXCR, listing each CDR3 protein once. Here the sample spans 800,000 to 950,000 distinct CDR3 sequences, approximately 32% being singletons. Material: cultured CD8+ T cells from PBMCs, obtained from culture after CMV antigen stimulation. The source of these receptors is a human donor in good health (CMV status not recorded). Some clones in this sample may be carry-over from other donors' samples.

This clonotype was seen repeatedly, ten times or more. This sequence joins TRBV7-2 and TRBJ1-2; unclear D gene. The CDR3 spans 13 residues. Germline lookup yields CDR1 SGHTA and CDR2 FQGNSA. The V and J ends lost 11 bases and 4 bases respectively, with 17 bases between them. Here the CDR3 DNA reads TGTGCCGATGGACCGGGCGGACTCTATGGCTACACCTTC. Protein product: CADGPGGLYGYTF.

The chain recombines TRBV14 with TRBJ2-1; 8 nucleotides align to TRBD2. This CDR3 is 15 amino acids long. Per the germline V gene, CDR1 is SGHDN and CDR2 is FVKESK. V trimming: 0 bases; J trimming: 5 bases; junction bases outside the gene matches: 3. CDR3 region: CASSQESGGDNEQFF. CDR3 sequence (DNA): TGTGCCAGCAGCCAAGAAAGCGGGGGAGACAATGAGCAGTTCTTC.

This clonotype was seen a handful of times. CDR3 amino acids: CASSLGDGYSPLHF. In nucleotides, the CDR3 is TGTGCCAGCAGCTTAGGGGACGGATATTCACCCCTCCACTTT. The J gene is TRBJ1-6, the V gene TRBV7-6, with D perhaps matching TRBD1 (5 bases). Trimming removed 1 base at V and 8 bases at J, with 9 bases between. There are 14 residues in the CDR3. Germline V CDR1 and CDR2: SGHVS, FNYEAQ.

The V gene is TRBV12-3 or TRBV12-4, the J gene TRBJ2-5; 8 positions agree with TRBD2. J lost 4 bases, V lost 7 bases, and 11 bases had no gene match. CDR3 size: 15 residues. In nucleotides, the CDR3 is TGTGCCAGCACCCCGGGCGGGGGGATCCTAGAGACCCAGTACTTC. Its translation: CASTPGGGILETQYF.

A single count supports this clonotype. With a much larger clone just one base away, this may be a read error. The V call is TRBV27, the J call TRBJ1-1; D unresolved. The CDR3 sequence is 11 residues long. V was shortened by 7 bases and J by 1 base, with 4 bases between the two germline ends. Germline V gene data show CDR1 as MNHEY and CDR2 as SMNVEV (reference sequence). The CDR3 DNA reads TGTGCCAGCATACAGAACACTGAAGCTTTCTTT. Encoded protein: CASIQNTEAFF.

This clonotype has just a few counts. V usage is TRBV2 and J usage is TRBJ2-1, with D possibly matching TRBD2 (5 bases). Germline CDR1 and CDR2: SNHLY and FYNNEI. The CDR3 has 12 residues. The V and J ends lost 11 bases and 4 bases respectively, with 12 bases between them. In DNA form, the CDR3 reads TGTGCCTGGGGAGACGGTTACAATGAGCAGTTCTTC. As protein: CAWGDGYNEQFF.

This clonotype came up a few times. This sequence joins TRBV27 and TRBJ1-1; the match to TRBD1 covers 8 bases. Germline V gene sequence: CDR1 MNHEY, CDR2 SMNVEV (reference sequence). The trim removed 5 bases at V and 5 bases at J, leaving 7 bases unmatched. This CDR3 contains 14 residues. The CDR3 sequence: CASSHGQGITEAFF. Written as DNA, the CDR3 is TGTGCCAGCAGTCACGGACAGGGAATTACTGAAGCTTTCTTT.

This clonotype occurred a few times. This chain links TRBV5-1 with TRBJ1-2; D is perhaps TRBD1 (5 bases). The V gene's germline CDR1 is SGHRS and CDR2 YFSETQ. V was clipped by 0 bases and J by 0 bases, with 18 bases between them. The CDR3 contains 18 residues. The CDR3 sequence is CASSLAAGRWVSNYGYTF. The CDR3 bases are TGCGCCAGCAGCTTGGCCGCGGGACGTTGGGTATCTAACTATGGCTACACCTTC.

Only a few counts were recorded for this clonotype. The chain recombines TRBV29-1 with TRBJ2-3; the D gene is possibly TRBD2 (5 bases). The V gene lost 4 bases and the J gene lost 6 bases, with 17 bases spanning the gap. Germline V gene data show CDR1 as SQVTM and CDR2 as ANQGSEA. There are 14 residues in the CDR3. This CDR3 reads CSVVASRRVDTQYF. For the CDR3, the DNA is TGCAGCGTTGTGGCTAGCAGACGGGTGGATACGCAGTATTTT.

Note on this clonotype: Just one base apart from a much larger clone, this may be a read error. The chain employs TRBV7-2 and TRBJ2-1, with TRBD2 identical over 11 bases. Germline loops: CDR1 SGHTA, CDR2 FQGNSA. This CDR3 is built from 15 residues. CDR3 residues: CANSLLAGEVNEQFF. Here the CDR3 DNA reads TGTGCCAACAGCCTACTAGCGGGGGAGGTAAATGAGCAGTTCTTC.

Comments on this clonotype: This may be a read error, as it is one base from a much larger clone. The V and J genes are TRBV7-9 and TRBJ2-1; weak D call: TRBD2 (5 bases). In germline, CDR1 is SEHNR, CDR2 FQNEAQ (reference sequence). Trimming removed 5 bases at V and 5 bases at J, with 7 bases between. The length of the CDR3 is 12 residues. For the CDR3, the DNA is TGTGCCAGCAGCCGAGCGGACAATGAGCAGTTCTTC. As protein: CASSRADNEQFF.

The V gene is TRBV6-1, the J gene TRBJ1-2; D is unresolved. CDR1 is MNHNS and CDR2 is SASEGT in the germline V gene. Trimming took off 6 bases at V and 7 bases at J, with 12 bases between the two ends. The length of the CDR3 is 12 residues. In DNA, the CDR3 is TGTGCCAGCAGCCCCTCCTGGGTTGGCTACACCTTC. Its translation is CASSPSWVGYTF.

V usage is TRBV14 and J usage is TRBJ2-1, with no clear D. Germline V CDR1 and CDR2: SGHDN, FVKESK. The CDR3 loop spans 15 amino acids. V gave up 0 bases and J gave up 5 bases, with 11 bases separating them. The CDR3 sequence is CASSQDYRWDNEQFF. CDR3 in DNA: TGTGCCAGCAGCCAAGATTATCGGTGGGACAATGAGCAGTTCTTC.

This clonotype turned up a few times. The V gene is TRBV6-2 or TRBV6-3, the J gene TRBJ2-3, with D perhaps assigned TRBD1 or TRBD2 (6 bases each). The CDR3 is made up of 14 amino acids. CDR1 and CDR2 from the germline V gene are MNHEY and SVGEGT. V was clipped by 8 bases and J by 4 bases, with 16 bases between them. Written as DNA, the CDR3 is TGTGCCAGCGGAGGATGGGGGGCTTCAGATACGCAGTATTTT. This gives the protein CASGGWGASDTQYF.

This clonotype came up many times. The gene calls are TRBV6-5 and TRBJ2-1; 9 bases fit TRBD2. Germline lookup yields CDR1 MNHEY and CDR2 SVGAGI. The CDR3 sequence is 16 residues long. The V and J ends lost 2 bases and 8 bases, in that order; junction bases with no gene match: 10. CDR3 residues: CASSYRFAGGPYEQFF. In DNA, the CDR3 is TGTGCCAGCAGTTACCGCTTTGCGGGGGGGCCCTATGAGCAGTTCTTC.

This clonotype has ten or more counts. CDR3 DNA sequence: TGTGCCAGTAGTCCCTTGAGTCAGGCCTCCTTGAACACTGAAGCTTTCTTT. Its protein product is CASSPLSQASLNTEAFF. This chain uses TRBV19 with TRBJ1-1; no clear D. Germline CDR1 reads LNHDA; CDR2 reads SQIVND (reference sequence). The V end lost 5 bases, the J end lost 0 bases, and 19 bases lay between the germline ends. The CDR3 length is 17 residues.

In this sample, this clonotype turned up many times. The CDR3, as DNA: TGTGCCAGCAGTGAGGGGGAAAGTTTACAAGAGACCCAGTACTTC. Protein sequence: CASSEGESLQETQYF. V gene TRBV2 combines with J gene TRBJ2-5; tentatively, D is TRBD1 or TRBD2 (5 bases each). CDR1 and CDR2 from the germline V gene are SNHLY and FYNNEI. V was clipped by 3 bases and J by 2 bases, with 13 bases between them. The CDR3 length is 15 residues.

This clonotype was detected only a few times. V gene TRBV12-5 combines with J gene TRBJ1-2; no clear D. CDR3 length: 12 amino acids. Germline V gene sequence: CDR1 LGHNT, CDR2 FRNRAP. V lost 2 bases and J 7 bases, leaving 8 bases between the germline ends. The CDR3 loop is CASGLRGSGYTF. CDR3 in DNA: TGTGCTAGTGGTTTGCGGGGAAGTGGCTACACCTTC.

The chain recombines TRBV27 with TRBJ2-1; 8 nucleotides line up with TRBD1. CDR3 length equals 16 residues. The V gene end was trimmed by 2 bases and the J gene end by 0 bases; junction bases not matched to a gene: 3. Germline lookup yields CDR1 MNHEY and CDR2 SMNVEV (reference sequence). This chain's CDR3 is CASSLTGGFSYNEQFF. The CDR3 DNA is TGTGCCAGCAGTTTAACAGGGGGATTCTCCTACAATGAGCAGTTCTTC.

A word on this clonotype: One junction end does not reproduce the germline sequence, and a read error may be involved. The rearrangement uses TRBV7-8 and TRBJ1-6; D gene unclear. This CDR3 region has 18 residues. Germline V lookup: CDR1 SGHVS, CDR2 FQNEAQ. In DNA, the CDR3 is TGTGCCAGCAGCTTAGAAGGTGGTTGGGCAGACTATGATTCACCCCTCCACTTT. Amino acids: CASSLEGGWADYDSPLHF.

The chain couples TRBV19 to TRBJ1-1; TRBD1 agrees at 7 bases. The CDR3 is made up of 14 amino acids. Germline CDR1 LNHDA, CDR2 SQIVND (reference sequence). The CDR3 protein is CAGRGGEKNTEAFF. The CDR3, as DNA: TGTGCAGGGAGAGGGGGCGAGAAGAACACTGAAGCTTTCTTT.

There are a few counts of this clonotype. This chain connects TRBV28 to TRBJ2-3; 8 bases fit TRBD2. Germline CDR1 and CDR2: MDHEN and SYDVKM. CDR3 size: 16 residues. V shed 5 bases and J 0 bases; nucleotides not matched to a gene: 7. The CDR3 nucleotides read TGTGCCAGCAGTCCCATGCGGGGGGAGAGCACAGATACGCAGTATTTT. Translated: CASSPMRGESTDTQYF.

The CDR3 region has the DNA TGCGCCAGCAGCTCCCCCGTGGACAAGGTCAATTCACCCCTCCACTTT. Translated, it gives CASSSPVDKVNSPLHF. This chain uses TRBV5-1 with TRBJ1-6, with a possible D match to TRBD1 (5 bases). Germline V CDR1 and CDR2: SGHRS, YFSETQ. The CDR3 is 16 residues long. Between the trimmed V and J ends, which lost 3 bases and 7 bases, there was a span of 17 bases.

This clonotype has just one count. This chain joins TRBV3-1 and TRBJ2-3; D could derive from TRBD1 or TRBD2 (7 bases each). CDR1 is LGHDT, CDR2 YNNKEL, per germline (reference sequence). V lost 3 bases, J lost 4 bases, and 26 bases lay in between. The CDR3 is 19 residues long. The DNA of the CDR3 is TGTGCCAGCAGCCACCCGCGAGGCAGGGGGGGTCCACTCGCAGATACGCAGTATTTT. Translation: CASSHPRGRGGPLADTQYF.

The chain joins TRBV19 to TRBJ1-1, with unresolved D. Per germline, CDR1 LNHDA and CDR2 SQIVND (reference sequence). V lost 0 bases and J lost 1, with 6 bases in between. The CDR3 length is 14 residues. The CDR3 DNA is TGTGCCAGTAGTATAGAAGGAGAGAACACTGAAGCTTTCTTT. Protein product: CASSIEGENTEAFF.

As for this clonotype: This may be a read error: a much more frequent sequence differs by one nucleotide. V gene TRBV7-6 combines with J gene TRBJ2-7, with TRBD1 as a possible D gene (6 bases). Looked up from germline, CDR1 is SGHVS and CDR2 is FNYEAQ. The CDR3 extends over 16 amino acids. As DNA, the CDR3 is TGTACCAGCAGCACTGATCGGGGTCAGGGGACCTACGAGCAGTACTTC. Translating it yields CTSSTDRGQGTYEQYF.

This chain links TRBV4-1 with TRBJ1-1, with D uncertain. The ends were cut back, 1 base at V and 4 bases at J, with 13 bases in the middle. CDR3 length equals 15 residues. Germline loops: CDR1 MGHRA, CDR2 YSYEKL. The CDR3 sequence: CASSQGASISTEAFF. Written as DNA, the CDR3 is TGCGCCAGCAGCCAAGGGGCAAGTATTAGCACTGAAGCTTTCTTT.

The chain employs TRBV28 and TRBJ2-3; no reliable D call. V was trimmed by 8 bases and J by 6 bases, leaving 6 bases between them. The CDR3 is 10 residues long. CDR1 is MDHEN, CDR2 SYDVKM, per germline. The CDR3 region is CASLQDTQYF. Written as DNA, the CDR3 is TGTGCCAGCCTCCAGGATACGCAGTATTTT.

The chain employs TRBV7-6 and TRBJ2-7, with 10 bases matching TRBD1. Germline V gene sequence: CDR1 SGHVS, CDR2 FNYEAQ. The CDR3 consists of 13 residues. The CDR3 reads CANSSDRGYEQYV. CDR3 DNA sequence: TGTGCCAACAGCTCGGACAGGGGGTACGAGCAGTACGTC.

The chain carries TRBV6-1 and TRBJ1-1, with D unclear. CDR3 length: 11 amino acids. The germline gives CDR1 MNHNS, CDR2 SASEGT. Trimming left V 9 bases short and J 3 bases short, with 8 bases between. CDR3 residues: CASATDTEAFF. The CDR3 DNA follows: TGTGCCAGTGCAACGGACACTGAAGCTTTCTTT.

The chain couples TRBV6-9 to TRBJ2-7, with TRBD1 matching 7 bases. Looked up from germline, CDR1 is MNHGY and CDR2 is SVAAGI. The CDR3 has 15 residues. Unmatched junction bases numbered 8, after V lost 6 bases and J lost 0 bases. The CDR3 region has the DNA TGTGCCAGCAGAGGTGGGACAGAGAGCTCCTACGAGCAGTACGTC. Encoded protein: CASRGGTESSYEQYV.

The chain recombines TRBV20-1 with TRBJ1-2; the D is unclear. The CDR3 loop spans 15 amino acids. V was shortened by 0 bases and J by 6 bases, with 17 bases between the two germline ends. Germline loops: CDR1 DFQATT, CDR2 SNEGSKA (reference sequence). Written as DNA, the CDR3 is TGCAGTGCTAGAGATATACTGGGAGAGGTGGATGGCTACACCTTC. As protein: CSARDILGEVDGYTF.